This TCR beta chain stems from a study of OX40 agonist ivuxolimab in advanced cancers. Turning to the study itself: From about 23 to 85 years was the age range, with a mean of roughly 59 years, and around 80% were male. Of the participants, around 43% had some prior anti-PD-1, anti-PD-L1 or anti-CTLA-4 therapy, which was allowed.

Autoimmune disease history or systemic immunosuppression disqualified patients. This clone appeared a few times. Its antigen is still unknown. Generated by immunoSEQ multiplex PCR, the TCRdb table keeps only in-frame clones and is missing some. The top ten clones hold 11% of a sample with about 63,000 clones, 85% to 90% of them seen once. Points from the study as a whole: Among the least clonally expanded were partial responders at 0.1-3.0 mg/kg.

Sequences were derived from CD4+ or CD8+ T cells sorted from blood, sampled in a trial of the OX40 agonist ivuxolimab. This TCR was recovered from an adult with an advanced solid tumor such as melanoma, head and neck, liver or kidney cancer.

The CDR3 region is CASSYWSGELFF. The CDR3 DNA sequence: TGTGCCAGCAGTTACTGGTCCGGGGAGCTGTTTTTT. This chain uses TRBV6-5 with TRBJ2-2; D is unclear. This CDR3 region has 12 residues. Trimming cost V 1 base and J 6 bases, with 3 bases left between them. Germline values: CDR1 MNHEY, CDR2 SVGAGI.